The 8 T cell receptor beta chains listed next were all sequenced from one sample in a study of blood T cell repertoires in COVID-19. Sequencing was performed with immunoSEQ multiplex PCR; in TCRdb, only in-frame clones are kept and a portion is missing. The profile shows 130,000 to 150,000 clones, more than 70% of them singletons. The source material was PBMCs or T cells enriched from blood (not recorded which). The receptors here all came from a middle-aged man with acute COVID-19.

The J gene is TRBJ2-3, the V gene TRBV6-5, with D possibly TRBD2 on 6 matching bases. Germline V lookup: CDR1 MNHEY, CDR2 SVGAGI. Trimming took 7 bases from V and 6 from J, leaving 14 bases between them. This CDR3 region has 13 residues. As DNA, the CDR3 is TGTGCCAGCACCTCCCCTGGGGGGGATACGCAGTATTTT. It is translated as CASTSPGGDTQYF.

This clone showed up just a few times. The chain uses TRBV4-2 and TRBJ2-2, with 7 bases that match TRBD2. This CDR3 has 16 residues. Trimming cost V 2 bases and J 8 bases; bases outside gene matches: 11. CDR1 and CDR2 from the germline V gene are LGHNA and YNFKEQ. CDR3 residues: CASSQPRGLLLGELFF. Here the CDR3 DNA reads TGTGCCAGCAGCCAACCACGGGGACTACTCTTAGGGGAGCTGTTTTTT.

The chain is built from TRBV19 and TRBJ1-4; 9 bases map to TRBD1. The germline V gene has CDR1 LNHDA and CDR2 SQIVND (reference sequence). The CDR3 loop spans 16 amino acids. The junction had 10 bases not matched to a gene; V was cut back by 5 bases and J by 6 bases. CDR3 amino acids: CASSVTPGQGDEKLFF. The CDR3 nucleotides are TGTGCCAGTAGTGTAACCCCGGGACAGGGTGATGAAAAACTGTTTTTT. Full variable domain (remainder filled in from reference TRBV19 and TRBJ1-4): DGGITQSPKYLFRKEGQNVTLSCEQNLNHDAMYWYRQDPGQGLRLIYYSQIVNDFQKGDIAEGYSVSREKKESFPLTVTSAQKNPTAFYLCASSVTPGQGDEKLFFGSGTQLSVL.

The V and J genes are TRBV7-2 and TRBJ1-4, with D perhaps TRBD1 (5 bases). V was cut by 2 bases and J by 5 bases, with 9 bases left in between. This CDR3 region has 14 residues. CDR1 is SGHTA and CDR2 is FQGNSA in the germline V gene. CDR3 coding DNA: TGTGCCAGCAGCTTAAACCGGGGGAATGAAAAACTGTTTTTT. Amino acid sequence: CASSLNRGNEKLFF.

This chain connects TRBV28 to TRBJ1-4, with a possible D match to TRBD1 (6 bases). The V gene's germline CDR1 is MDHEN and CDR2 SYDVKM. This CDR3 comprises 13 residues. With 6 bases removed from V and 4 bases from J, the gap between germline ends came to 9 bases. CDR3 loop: CASSLDSNEKLFF. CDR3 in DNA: TGTGCCAGCAGCCTGGACAGTAATGAAAAACTGTTTTTT. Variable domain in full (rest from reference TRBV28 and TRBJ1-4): DVKVTQSSRYLVKRTGEKVFLECVQDMDHENMFWYRQDPGLGLRLIYFSYDVKMKEKGDIPEGYSVSREKKERFSLILESASTNQTSMYLCASSLDSNEKLFFGSGTQLSVL.

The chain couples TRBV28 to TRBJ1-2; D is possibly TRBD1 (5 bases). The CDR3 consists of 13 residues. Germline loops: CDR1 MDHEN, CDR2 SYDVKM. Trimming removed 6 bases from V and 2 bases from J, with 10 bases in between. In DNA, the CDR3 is TGTGCCAGCAGCCCCAGGGTAAACTATGGCTACACCTTC. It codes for CASSPRVNYGYTF.

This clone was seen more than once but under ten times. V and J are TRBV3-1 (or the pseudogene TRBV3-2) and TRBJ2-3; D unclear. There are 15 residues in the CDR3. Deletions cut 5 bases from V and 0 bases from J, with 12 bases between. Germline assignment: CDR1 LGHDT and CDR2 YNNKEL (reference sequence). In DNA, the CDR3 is TGTGCCAGCAGCTACACACCGAAGAGCACAGATACGCAGTATTTT. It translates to CASSYTPKSTDTQYF.

The CDR3 protein is CASSSPGEVNTEAFF. The CDR3 nucleotides read TGTGCCAGCAGTTCTCCCGGGGAGGTGAACACTGAAGCTTTCTTT. The chain carries TRBV27 and TRBJ1-1; no clear D. The V end lost 4 bases, the J end lost 0 bases, and 12 bases lay between the germline ends. The CDR3 is made up of 15 amino acids. Germline lookup yields CDR1 MNHEY and CDR2 SMNVEV (reference sequence).